Listed here is a single T cell receptor (beta chain). These data originate in a study of blood T cell repertoires in COVID-19. Turning to the study itself: Acute and convalescent COVID-19 specimens originated in the United States, Italy and Spain. T cells, B-cell-depleted T cells, or PBMCs supplied cDNA or gDNA.

The CDR3 contains 13 residues. J gave up 5 bases and V 5 bases, and 1 base lay outside the gene matches. The V gene's germline CDR1 is WNHNN and CDR2 SYGVQD (reference sequence). The data were produced by immunoSEQ multiplex PCR, yet TCRdb's version contains in-frame clones alone and is incomplete. The top ten hold under 6% of the sample, which has roughly 150,000 clones, approximately 81% seen once. Seattle's cohort entered during active infection and was followed longitudinally. This TCR came from a woman aged 50 to 65 with COVID-19, enrolled during active disease. The rearrangement uses TRBV10-1 and TRBJ1-2; 11 bases are a match to TRBD1. Sequenced: peripheral blood. The CDR3 sequence is CASSWDRGYGYTF. CDR3 DNA sequence: TGCGCCAGCAGTTGGGACAGGGGGTATGGCTACACCTTC.